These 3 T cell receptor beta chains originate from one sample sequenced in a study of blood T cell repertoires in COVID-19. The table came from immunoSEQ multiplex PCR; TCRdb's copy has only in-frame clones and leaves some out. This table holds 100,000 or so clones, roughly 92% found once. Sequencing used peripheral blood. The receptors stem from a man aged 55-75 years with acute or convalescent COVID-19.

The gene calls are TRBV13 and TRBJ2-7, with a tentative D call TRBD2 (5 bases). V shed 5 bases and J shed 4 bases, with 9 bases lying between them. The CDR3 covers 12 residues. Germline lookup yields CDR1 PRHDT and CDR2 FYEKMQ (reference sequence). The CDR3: CASSTGLYEQYF. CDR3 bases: TGTGCCAGCAGCACCGGACTTTACGAGCAGTACTTC.

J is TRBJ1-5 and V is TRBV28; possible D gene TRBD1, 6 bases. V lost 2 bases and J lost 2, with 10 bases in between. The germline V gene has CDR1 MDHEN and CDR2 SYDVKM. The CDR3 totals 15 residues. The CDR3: CASSLAGVGNQPQHF. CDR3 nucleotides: TGTGCCAGCAGTTTAGCAGGGGTCGGCAATCAGCCCCAGCATTTT.

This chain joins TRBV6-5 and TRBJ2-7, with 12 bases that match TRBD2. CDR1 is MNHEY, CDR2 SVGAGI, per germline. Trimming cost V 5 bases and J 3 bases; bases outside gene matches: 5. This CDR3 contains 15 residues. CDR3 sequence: CASSRTSGILYEQYF. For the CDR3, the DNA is TGTGCCAGCAGTCGGACTAGCGGGATCCTCTACGAGCAGTACTTC.